This T cell receptor beta chain was captured in a study of multiple sclerosis patients with progressive multifocal leukoencephalopathy. Noted time point: before natalizumab initiation. This was a survey-level run. Clones were sequenced by immunoSEQ multiplex PCR, and TCRdb holds only the in-frame ones, with some missing. Among about 30,000 clones listed, 85% to 95% were seen once. Germline V gives CDR1 SGDLS, CDR2 YYNGEE. With 0 bases removed from V and 8 bases from J, the gap between germline ends came to 11 bases. This CDR3 spans 13 amino acids. The gene calls are TRBV9 and TRBJ1-2; D is undetermined. Input material: PBMCs. This sequence originates from a man younger than 40 with multiple sclerosis. As DNA, the CDR3 is TGTGCCAGCAGCGTAGGATCGGGAAAGGGCTACACCTTC. Translated, it gives CASSVGSGKGYTF.